This T cell receptor (beta chain) was profiled in a study of T cells in Graves' hyperthyroidism and ophthalmopathy. This CDR3 contains 16 residues. Trimming took 3 bases from V and 6 from J, leaving 17 bases between them. From germline, CDR1 is WNHNN and CDR2 SYGVQD (reference sequence). Authors of the study amplified TCR beta CDR3 regions from RNA transcripts. The study used the HTBI primer set for a first-round RT-PCR of the TCR CDR3. MiXCR, run by TCRdb on the multiplex PCR reads, gives a single entry per CDR3 protein. The table has about 410,000 distinct CDR3 sequences, 14% to 15% seen once. The sequence was obtained from a man aged 18 to 29 with Graves' ophthalmopathy. The V call is TRBV10-1, the J call TRBJ1-4; D is unclear. The sequenced material came from blood. CDR3: CASSEGREELHEKLFF. The DNA for the CDR3 is TGCGCCAGCAGTGAAGGAAGGGAAGAATTGCATGAAAAACTGTTTTTT.